Listed here are 27 T cell receptor beta chains from one sample, sequenced in a study of blood T cell repertoires in COVID-19. Data came from immunoSEQ multiplex PCR; TCRdb stores just in-frame clones and leaves some out. The sample holds roughly 75,000 clones, about 85% seen once. Sequencing was performed on peripheral blood. All receptors derive from a man in his fifties with COVID-19, enrolled during active disease.

The chain carries TRBV5-5 and TRBJ2-5; a weak D match, TRBD1 (5 bases). The CDR3 spans 16 residues. Germline values: CDR1 SGHKS, CDR2 YYEKEE (reference sequence). With 0 bases removed from V and 7 bases from J, the gap between germline ends came to 19 bases. CDR3 sequence reads: CASSLGQSYPGRTQYF. The CDR3, as DNA: TGTGCCAGCAGCTTGGGACAGTCCTACCCCGGTAGGACCCAGTACTTC.

The CDR3 loop is CASSTGGNEQFF. The CDR3 coding sequence is TGTGCCAGCAGTACAGGGGGCAATGAGCAGTTCTTC. V gene TRBV12-3 or TRBV12-4 combines with J gene TRBJ2-1; TRBD1 matches at 8 bases. The CDR3 extends over 12 amino acids. Trimming at V came to 5 bases and at J to 6 bases, leaving 0 bases not matched to a gene.

In this sample, this clone turned up a few times. This chain connects TRBV19 to TRBJ2-7, with D possibly matching TRBD1 (5 bases). Trimming removed 3 bases at V and 3 bases at J, with 12 bases between. The CDR3 sequence is 14 residues long. Germline CDR1 is LNHDA and CDR2 is SQIVND (reference sequence). The CDR3 spells CASSIGHRIYEQYF. The CDR3 region has the DNA TGTGCCAGTAGTATCGGACACAGGATCTACGAGCAGTACTTC.

V gene TRBV4-2 combines with J gene TRBJ2-2; possible D gene TRBD1, 5 bases. V lost 1 base and J lost 3, with 12 bases in between. CDR1 is LGHNA, CDR2 YNFKEQ, per germline. The CDR3 length is 16 residues. CDR3: CASSQVPDTHTGELFF. The CDR3 nucleotides are TGTGCCAGCAGCCAAGTACCGGACACCCACACCGGGGAGCTGTTTTTT.

This sequence joins TRBV19 and TRBJ1-6; TRBD1 agrees at 9 bases. This CDR3 region has 16 residues. Trimming at V came to 5 bases and at J to 9 bases, leaving 11 bases not matched to a gene. Germline V gives CDR1 LNHDA, CDR2 SQIVND (reference sequence). CDR3 sequence: CASSPARDRVLSPLHF. DNA for the CDR3: TGTGCCAGTAGTCCTGCTCGGGACAGGGTCCTTTCACCCCTCCACTTT.

The chain carries TRBV30 and TRBJ2-2; 9 nucleotides agree with TRBD2. V was pared by 2 bases and J by 0 bases, with 4 bases of the junction left unmatched. Germline CDR1 and CDR2: GTSNPN and SVGIG (reference sequence). The CDR3 spans 16 residues. CDR3 DNA sequence: TGTGCCTGGAGTAGATTAGCGGGGGCGAACACCGGGGAGCTGTTTTTT. Translating it yields CAWSRLAGANTGELFF.

The chain employs TRBV11-1 and TRBJ2-1; D unresolved. The V gene lost 4 bases and the J gene lost 2 bases, with 9 bases spanning the gap. Per the germline V gene, CDR1 is SGHAT and CDR2 is FQDESV (reference sequence). CDR3 length: 14 residues. This CDR3 reads CASSYSRTYNEQFF. The DNA of the CDR3 is TGTGCCAGCAGCTACTCTCGAACCTACAATGAGCAGTTCTTC.

CDR3 nucleotide sequence: TGCGCCAGCAGCCCAAGACTAGCGTCCAACCAAGAGACCCAGTACTTC. It codes for CASSPRLASNQETQYF. The rearrangement uses TRBV4-1 and TRBJ2-5; 8 bases fit TRBD2. The CDR3 covers 16 residues. V dropped 4 bases and J dropped 0; count of bases not matched to a gene: 7. Germline CDR1 and CDR2: MGHRA and YSYEKL.

The chain is built from TRBV4-1 and TRBJ2-7; 10 bases are a match to TRBD1. The germline CDR1 and CDR2 sequences are MGHRA and YSYEKL. Trimming cost V 0 bases and J 6 bases; bases outside gene matches: 8. There are 16 residues in the CDR3. Here the CDR3 DNA reads TGCGCCAGCAGCCAAGAGACAGGGGGCCTAAGGATCGAGCAGTACTTC. Its protein product is CASSQETGGLRIEQYF.

The V call is TRBV4-1, the J call TRBJ2-2, with a possible D match to TRBD1 (5 bases). CDR3 length: 16 residues. Germline V CDR1 and CDR2: MGHRA, YSYEKL. The V gene lost 4 bases and the J gene lost 0 bases, with 12 bases spanning the gap. CDR3 bases: TGCGCCAGCAGCCCCCAGGGTGGAGCGAACACCGGGGAGCTGTTTTTT. This sequence encodes CASSPQGGANTGELFF.

This clone was seen more than once but under ten times. V and J are TRBV19 and TRBJ2-7, with D unresolved. Trimming shortened V by 1 base and J by 3 bases, and 7 bases separated the two germline ends. This CDR3 has 13 amino acids. CDR1 is LNHDA and CDR2 is SQIVND in the germline V gene (reference sequence). CDR3 sequence: CASSIGDYYEQYF. In DNA form, the CDR3 reads TGTGCCAGTAGTATAGGAGATTACTACGAGCAGTACTTC.

This clone is a singleton in its sample. The chain couples TRBV2 to TRBJ2-5, with D perhaps TRBD2 (7 bases). CDR1 is SNHLY and CDR2 is FYNNEI in the germline V gene. The CDR3 length is 16 residues. Between the trimmed V and J ends, which lost 3 bases and 0 bases, there was a span of 14 bases. The CDR3 DNA reads TGTGCCAGCAGTGAGGGGGGGGCGGGTTACCAAGAGACCCAGTACTTC. It translates to CASSEGGAGYQETQYF.

The CDR3, as DNA: TGTGCCAGCAGCCCCGGGACAGGGTCAGATACGCAGTATTTT. Translated, it gives CASSPGTGSDTQYF. V usage is TRBV11-2 and J usage is TRBJ2-3, with TRBD1 matching over 9 bases. The CDR3 loop spans 14 amino acids. The germline V gene encodes CDR1 SGHAT and CDR2 FQNNGV. After removal of 5 bases from V and 4 bases from J, the junction contained 4 bases not matched to a gene.

This clone turned up a few times. The chain combines TRBV6-2 or TRBV6-3 with TRBJ2-5; unclear D gene. V shed 6 bases and J shed 3 bases, with 11 bases lying between them. Germline loops: CDR1 MNHEY, CDR2 SVGEGT. There are 13 residues in the CDR3. The CDR3 region has the DNA TGTGCCAGCAGCTCCGTAGTCGAAGAGACCCAGTACTTC. It encodes CASSSVVEETQYF.

The table lists this clone with a few counts. J is TRBJ2-1 and V is TRBV19, with 10 bases lining up with TRBD1. Germline lookup yields CDR1 LNHDA and CDR2 SQIVND (reference sequence). Losses at the gene ends were 9 bases for V and 5 bases for J; bases not matched to a gene: 7. The CDR3 sequence is 14 residues long. The CDR3 loop reads CASSWGTGDNEQFF. DNA for the CDR3: TGTGCCAGCAGCTGGGGGACAGGGGACAATGAGCAGTTCTTC.

This clone was picked up one time. The chain combines TRBV28 with TRBJ2-7; D is ambiguous. This CDR3 is built from 11 residues. Germline lookup yields CDR1 MDHEN and CDR2 SYDVKM. Trimming stripped 6 bases from V and 10 bases from J, with 13 bases between. The CDR3 DNA sequence: TGTGCCAGCAGGGGCCCTCTGGGCCAGTACTTC. This codes for CASRGPLGQYF.

The chain employs TRBV27 and TRBJ2-2; TRBD1 aligns across 7 bases. The CDR3 contains 13 residues. The V gene end was trimmed by 7 bases and the J gene end by 10 bases; junction bases not matched to a gene: 9. Germline CDR1 reads MNHEY; CDR2 reads SMNVEV (reference sequence). The CDR3 is CASMGTDVEELFF. CDR3 bases: TGTGCCAGCATGGGGACAGACGTTGAGGAGCTGTTTTTT.

The chain employs TRBV6-5 and TRBJ2-5; the match to TRBD1 covers 8 bases. J was trimmed by 5 bases and V by 1 base; bases with no gene match: 3. This CDR3 contains 14 residues. The germline gives CDR1 MNHEY, CDR2 SVGAGI. The CDR3 nucleotides read TGTGCCAGCAGTTACTTTAACAGGGGGGAGACCCAGTACTTC. This codes for CASSYFNRGETQYF.

The genes are TRBV6-4 and TRBJ2-1; 7 bases align to TRBD1. This CDR3 region has 13 residues. The V and J ends lost 3 bases and 7 bases, in that order; junction bases with no gene match: 3. Germline V gives CDR1 MRHNA, CDR2 SNTAGT. The CDR3 loop is CASSERDRNEQFF. CDR3 in DNA: TGTGCCAGCAGTGAGAGGGACAGAAATGAGCAGTTCTTC.

This clone was picked up a small number of times. This chain links TRBV6-6 with TRBJ2-3; unclear D gene. CDR3 size: 12 residues. V lost 5 bases and J 3 bases, leaving 6 bases between the germline ends. Germline loops: CDR1 MNHNY, CDR2 SVGAGI (reference sequence). The CDR3 reads CASSPKTDTQYF. CDR3 DNA: TGTGCCAGCAGTCCAAAAACAGATACGCAGTATTTT.

This sequence joins TRBV9 and TRBJ2-3; 8 bases align to TRBD2. CDR1 is SGDLS and CDR2 is YYNGEE in the germline V gene. Trimming took 0 bases from V and 0 from J; bases not matched to a gene: 3. The CDR3 is made up of 16 amino acids. CDR3 DNA: TGTGCCAGCAGCGTAGGGACGGGAGGGAGCACAGATACGCAGTATTTT. Protein sequence: CASSVGTGGSTDTQYF.

This sequence joins TRBV6-2 or TRBV6-3 and TRBJ2-7; TRBD2 matches at 9 bases. CDR3 length: 15 amino acids. Germline V gene sequence: CDR1 MNHEY, CDR2 SVGEGT. V lost 5 bases and J lost 3; bases outside the gene matches: 8. The CDR3 region is CASSQATSGIYEQYF. The DNA of the CDR3 is TGTGCCAGCAGTCAAGCGACTAGCGGTATCTACGAGCAGTACTTC.

The rearrangement uses TRBV28 and TRBJ2-6, with D tentatively TRBD1 (5 bases). V gave up 7 bases and J gave up 0 bases, with 10 bases separating them. CDR3 length: 15 residues. Germline lookup yields CDR1 MDHEN and CDR2 SYDVKM. CDR3 amino acids: CASTRRGSGANVLTF. The DNA for the CDR3 is TGTGCCAGCACCAGAAGGGGCTCTGGGGCCAACGTCCTGACTTTC. The whole variable domain, remainder taken from reference TRBV28 and TRBJ2-6, is DVKVTQSSRYLVKRTGEKVFLECVQDMDHENMFWYRQDPGLGLRLIYFSYDVKMKEKGDIPEGYSVSREKKERFSLILESASTNQTSMYLCASTRRGSGANVLTFGAGSRLTVL.

This rearrangement joins TRBV12-3 or TRBV12-4 to TRBJ1-1; unclear D gene. Deletions cut 1 base from V and 1 base from J, with 4 bases between. The CDR3 loop spans 13 amino acids. This CDR3 reads CASSLGANTEAFF. In nucleotides, the CDR3 is TGTGCCAGCAGTTTAGGAGCGAACACTGAAGCTTTCTTT.

The DNA for the CDR3 is TGTGCCAGCAGCCGGTGGGGACAGGACTACGAGCAGTACTTC. Its protein product is CASSRWGQDYEQYF. J is TRBJ2-7 and V is TRBV27, with 8 bases matching TRBD1. Germline CDR1 and CDR2: MNHEY and SMNVEV (reference sequence). The junction had 7 bases not matched to a gene; V was cut back by 6 bases and J by 3 bases. The CDR3 runs 14 residues.

J is TRBJ2-3 and V is TRBV28; 9 bases match TRBD2. Trimming at V came to 4 bases and at J to 6 bases, leaving 14 bases not matched to a gene. Per the germline V gene, CDR1 is MDHEN and CDR2 is SYDVKM. The CDR3 is 17 amino acids. CDR3 region: CASSSRSRGRASDTQYF. CDR3 nucleotides: TGTGCCAGCAGTTCCCGATCCCGCGGGAGGGCTTCCGATACGCAGTATTTT.

This clone was counted between two and nine times. The chain combines TRBV30 with TRBJ1-5; the D gene is possibly TRBD1 (6 bases). This CDR3 is built from 13 residues. V lost 3 bases and J lost 4, with 10 bases in between. Germline V lookup: CDR1 GTSNPN, CDR2 SVGIG (reference sequence). CDR3 amino acids: CAWRSQGNQPQHF. DNA of the CDR3: TGTGCCTGGAGAAGTCAGGGGAATCAGCCCCAGCATTTT. Looking up the rest from reference TRBV30 and TRBJ1-5 gives the full variable domain: SQTIHQWPATLVQPVGSPLSLECTVEGTSNPNLYWYRQAAGRGLQLLFYSVGIGQISSEVPQNLSASRPQDRQFILSSKKLLLSDSGFYLCAWRSQGNQPQHFGDGTRLSIL.